A selection of T cell receptor beta chains follows, all from one sample in a study of blood T cell repertoires in COVID-19. The table came from immunoSEQ multiplex PCR; TCRdb's copy has only in-frame clones and leaves some out. Of some 12,000 clones listed, around nine tenths are singletons. Input material: peripheral blood. These receptors came from a human donor in a cohort sampled during active COVID-19. Each CDR3 is given with its conserved first and last residue. D genes are given only for firm matches. The size field is filled for only some rows; it gives once, few, many or a size class.

size	D	V	J	DNA	CDR3
NA	NA	TRBV4-1	TRBJ1-4	TGCGCCAGCAGCCGCCAGGGAGGGGTAAACGAAAAACTGTTTTTT	CASSRQGGVNEKLFF
NA	TRBD2	TRBV6-2/TRBV6-3	TRBJ2-5	TGTGCCAGCAGTTACCTCGGACTAGCGGGGGGTGAGACCCAGTACTTC	CASSYLGLAGGETQYF
NA	NA	TRBV7-6	TRBJ2-3	TGTGCCAGCAGCTTAGCCGGGCGGGGGCTGGATACGCAGTATTTT	CASSLAGRGLDTQYF
NA	NA	TRBV5-1	TRBJ2-1	TGCGCCAGCAGCTTGGACTTTGGGCGCGGGAATGAGCAGTTCTTC	CASSLDFGRGNEQFF
NA	TRBD2	TRBV5-1	TRBJ2-1	TGCGCCAGCAGCCCGGCGGCGGGGGACTACAATGAGCAGTTCTTC	CASSPAAGDYNEQFF
NA	TRBD1	TRBV11-2	TRBJ1-1	TGTGCCAGCGCACTATACCCCAGGGGGAAGAACACTGAAGCTTTCTTT	CASALYPRGKNTEAFF
NA	TRBD1	TRBV5-1	TRBJ2-7	TGCGCCAGCAGTCCTCCGGGACAGGGGATAACCTACGAGCAGTACTTC	CASSPPGQGITYEQYF
NA	TRBD1	TRBV11-2	TRBJ1-1	TGTGCCAGCAGTCCGAACAGGGGGCCGGGGAACACTGAAGCTTTCTTT	CASSPNRGPGNTEAFF
NA	TRBD1	TRBV27	TRBJ2-7	TGTGCCAGCAGTTCCCGGGACAGACAATACGAGCAGTACTTC	CASSSRDRQYEQYF
few	NA	TRBV6-5	TRBJ1-2	TGTGCCACCTCAGGGGAATTCTATGTAGGCTACACCTTC	CATSGEFYVGYTF
NA	TRBD2	TRBV5-1	TRBJ2-3	TGCGCCAGCAGCTTACTGACTAGCGGGGCGTCAGATACGCAGTATTTT	CASSLLTSGASDTQYF
NA	TRBD2	TRBV5-1	TRBJ2-3	TGCGCCCGCAGTCGGGCGGGGGGGAGCACAGATACGCAGTATTTT	CARSRAGGSTDTQYF
NA	TRBD1	TRBV7-8	TRBJ1-6	TGTGCCAGCAGCTTAGGACAGGGGGTTAATTCACCCCTCCACTTT	CASSLGQGVNSPLHF
NA	NA	TRBV7-2	TRBJ1-1	TGTGCCAGCAGCAACGCGGACAGACATGAAGCTTTCTTT	CASSNADRHEAFF
NA	TRBD1	TRBV2	TRBJ2-3	TGTGCCAGCAGGGACCTTTGGACAGGGAGAGATACGCAGTATTTT	CASRDLWTGRDTQYF
few	NA	TRBV18	TRBJ2-7	TGTGCCAGCTCAGCCGACAGGAACTACGAGCAGTACTTC	CASSADRNYEQYF
NA	NA	TRBV12-1	TRBJ1-1	TGTGCCAGCAGCTTTCCCTATGAAGCTTTCTTT	CASSFPYEAFF
NA	NA	TRBV10-3	TRBJ1-5	TGTGCCATCAGTGAGACAGGAGCTAATCAGCCCCAGCATTTT	CAISETGANQPQHF
once	TRBD1	TRBV5-6	TRBJ1-2	TGTGCCAGCAGTGACAGGGGACGGAACTATGGCTACACCTTC	CASSDRGRNYGYTF
NA	NA	TRBV24-1	TRBJ2-2	TGTGCCACCAGTGAGTCGGGGGGCGTTTGGAACACCGGGGAGCTGTTTTTT	CATSESGGVWNTGELFF
NA	NA	TRBV2	TRBJ1-1	TGTGCCAGCAGTGGAGAGGTGGACACTGAAGCTTTCTTT	CASSGEVDTEAFF
NA	TRBD2	TRBV3-1/TRBV3-2	TRBJ2-1	TGTGCCAGCAGCCATGGACTAGCGGGAGTGAAGCAGTTCTTC	CASSHGLAGVKQFF
NA	NA	TRBV7-9	TRBJ1-2	TGTGCCAGCAGCTTAGCGTACAGGGAGCGACGGATGAACTATGGCTACACCTTC	CASSLAYRERRMNYGYTF
NA	NA	TRBV2	TRBJ1-1	TGTGCCAGCTGGGGGGGCGGCGACACTGAAGCTTTCTTT	CASWGGGDTEAFF
NA	TRBD1	TRBV5-1	TRBJ1-2	TGCGCCAGCAGCTTGACCCTTACAGGGGACTATGGCTACACCTTC	CASSLTLTGDYGYTF
once	NA	TRBV27	TRBJ1-1	TGTGCCAGCAGTTCCCTCTCCATGGGCCTCCCAGGTGGGAACACTGAAGCTTTCTTT	CASSSLSMGLPGGNTEAFF
NA	TRBD1	TRBV6-1	TRBJ1-2	TGTGCCAGCAGTGAGGGGACAGGGAGCCACTACTATGGCTACACCTTC	CASSEGTGSHYYGYTF
NA	NA	TRBV11-2	TRBJ2-1	TGTGCCAGCAGCTCCCCCCCCGACAGACACAATGAGCAGTTCTTC	CASSSPPDRHNEQFF
NA	TRBD2	TRBV18	TRBJ2-3	TGTGCCAGCACACCAAGGGGACTAGCGGGGGGGCAAGATACGCAGTATTTT	CASTPRGLAGGQDTQYF
NA	NA	TRBV6-6	TRBJ2-1	TGTGCCAGCAGTTACTCGGGAGGAGGTATCAATGAGCAGTTCTTC	CASSYSGGGINEQFF
NA	NA	TRBV5-4	TRBJ1-1	TGTGCCAGCAGCTTGGCTTTGGGCAGGGCCAACACTGAAGCTTTCTTT	CASSLALGRANTEAFF
NA	NA	TRBV18	TRBJ2-2	TGTGCCAGCTCACCCCGACAGGATTCGAACACCGGGGAGCTGTTTTTT	CASSPRQDSNTGELFF
NA	TRBD1	TRBV7-3	TRBJ2-1	TGTGCCAGCAGCCCGACGGGACAGGGAATCTACCATGAGCAGTTCTTC	CASSPTGQGIYHEQFF
once	TRBD1	TRBV6-5	TRBJ1-2	TGTGCCAGCGGAGCAGGGGGCTCGGTCTATGGCTACACCTTC	CASGAGGSVYGYTF
NA	NA	TRBV5-1	TRBJ2-7	TGCGCCAGCAGCTTGACTACAGGGATCTACGAGCAGTACTTC	CASSLTTGIYEQYF
NA	TRBD2	TRBV12-3/TRBV12-4	TRBJ2-3	TGTGCCAGCAGTTTGGGTAGCGGGCGTCCGCAGTATTTT	CASSLGSGRPQYF
once	NA	TRBV28	TRBJ2-1	TGTGCCAGCAGTTCTCATGAGCAGTTCTTC	CASSSHEQFF
NA	NA	TRBV7-2	TRBJ2-3	TGTGCCAGCAGCTTAGGCCTGACGACTTACCCTACTACAGATACGCAGTATTTT	CASSLGLTTYPTTDTQYF
once	NA	TRBV6-5	TRBJ1-2	TGTGCCAGCAGTTACTCGACCGGGGGCTATGGCTACACCTTC	CASSYSTGGYGYTF
NA	TRBD2	TRBV6-2/TRBV6-3	TRBJ2-7	TGTGCCAGCAGTATCCAGCGGGGGAGCTCCTACGAGCAGTACTTC	CASSIQRGSSYEQYF